The source of this T cell receptor (beta chain) is a study of regulatory T cells in long-lasting Graves disease. Looking at the study overall: The criterion for persistent Graves' disease was over 5 years of antithyroid drugs with positive TSH receptor antibodies. Study-wide results and caveats: Persistent disease exhibited a predilection for TRBV28, TRBJ1-2 and TRBJ2-5.

Germline assignment: CDR1 MDHEN and CDR2 SYDVKM. Germline trimming cut 6 bases from V and 7 bases from J; bases unmatched to any gene: 8. The CDR3 is made up of 13 amino acids. Through Arm-PCR of CDR3 regions and iRepertoire HTBI primers, TCR beta libraries were built. TCRdb redid the calling of the multiplex PCR reads with MiXCR, one entry per CDR3 protein. The profile shows 650,000 to 700,000 distinct CDR3 sequences, approximately 31% of them singletons. Only a few counts were recorded for this clonotype. Its specificity is unknown. Time point meaning: persistent/refractory GD, antithyroid drugs over 5 years with positive TRAb. The TCR library was made from RNA extracted from PBMCs. The authors diagnosed Graves' disease using American Thyroid Association guidelines.

This chain joins TRBV28 and TRBJ1-2, with 7 bases matching TRBD1. The specimen comprised peripheral blood mononuclear cells (PBMCs), sampled when the disease was refractory, from a patient treated with antithyroid drugs. This TCR was sampled from a female donor with Graves disease. In nucleotides, the CDR3 is TGTGCCAGCAGACCGACAGGGCTCCCTGGCTACACCTTC. Translation gives CASRPTGLPGYTF.